This TCR beta chain comes out of a study of radiotherapy plus CTLA-4 blockade in lung cancer. Study-level background: Among enrolled patients, less than 20% responded and less than 40% achieved disease control. Findings and limits, study-wide: Clones derived from tumor TCRs expanded in blood after radiotherapy plus ipilimumab. Dynamics of early blood T cell clones, together with interferon-beta, were reportedly the best predictors of response.

The assay was immunoSEQ multiplex PCR, and TCRdb's table has in-frame clones only and misses some. The sample carries roughly 80,000 clones, roughly 69% recorded once. Ipilimumab CTLA-4 blockade and focal radiation were given to patients with chemo-refractory metastatic non-small-cell lung cancer. Points on this clone: The antigen is unknown.

The input for sequencing was peripheral blood, taken from a patient treated with radiotherapy plus ipilimumab. This sequence was found in a human donor with non-small cell lung cancer whose response to radiotherapy plus ipilimumab could not be evaluated.

The DNA for the CDR3 is TGTGCCAGCAGAGGACAGGCCCTAGCCAAAAACATTCAGTACTTC. Translating gives CASRGQALAKNIQYF. V is TRBV11-2 and J is TRBJ2-4, with 7 nucleotides matching TRBD1. The germline V gene has CDR1 SGHAT and CDR2 FQNNGV. The CDR3 is made up of 15 amino acids. V trimming: 6 bases; J trimming: 0 bases; junction bases outside the gene matches: 5.